These 29 T cell receptor beta chains share one sample of origin, sequenced in a study of T cell changes during pregnancy in multiple sclerosis. Measured with immunoSEQ multiplex PCR; TCRdb has only the in-frame clones, and not every one. The sample records 75,000 to 80,000 clones, about 92% being singletons. The material sequenced was peripheral blood, taken after pregnancy. These receptors came from a female donor in good health, enrolled as a control in a pregnancy study.

The chain couples TRBV11-2 to TRBJ2-7; 13 positions match TRBD2. The germline V gene encodes CDR1 SGHAT and CDR2 FQNNGV. The CDR3 is 17 residues long. J gave up 4 bases and V 2 bases, and 8 bases lay outside the gene matches. The CDR3 nucleotides read TGTGCCAGCAGCTTACGTGGACTGGGACTAGCGGGGTACGAGCAGTACTTC. Encoded protein: CASSLRGLGLAGYEQYF. The full variable domain, in which reference TRBV11-2 and TRBJ2-7 provide the parts outside the CDR3, is EAGVAQSPRYKIIEKRQSVAFWCNPISGHATLYWYQQILGQGPKLLIQFQNNGVVDDSQLPKDRFSAERLKGVDSTLKIQPAKLEDSAVYLCASSLRGLGLAGYEQYFGPGTRLTVT.

Only one count was recorded for this clone. The V call is TRBV5-1, the J call TRBJ2-2; no clear D. The CDR3 has 12 amino acids. CDR1 and CDR2 (germline): SGHRS, YFSETQ. V was trimmed by 2 bases and J by 6 bases, leaving 5 bases between them. In DNA form, the CDR3 reads TGCGCCAGCAGCTTATCAGCCGGGGAGCTGTTTTTT. The encoded protein is CASSLSAGELFF.

The chain employs TRBV5-1 and TRBJ1-3; 7 bases map to TRBD1. V gave up 5 bases and J gave up 2 bases; unmatched junction bases: 4. The CDR3 runs to 14 residues. Germline V gene sequence: CDR1 SGHRS, CDR2 YFSETQ. The CDR3 spells CASSQGGAGNTIYF. CDR3 bases: TGCGCCAGCAGTCAGGGGGGAGCTGGAAACACCATATATTTT. Full variable domain (outside the CDR3, taken from reference TRBV5-1 and TRBJ1-3): KAGVTQTPRYLIKTRGQQVTLSCSPISGHRSVSWYQQTPGQGLQFLFEYFSETQRNKGNFPGRFSGRQFSNSRSEMNVSTLELGDSALYLCASSQGGAGNTIYFGEGSWLTVV.

The V gene is TRBV7-3, the J gene TRBJ2-2, with D maybe TRBD2 (6 bases). Per the germline V gene, CDR1 is SGHTA and CDR2 is FQGTGA. CDR3 length equals 13 residues. With 5 bases removed from V and 7 bases from J, the gap between germline ends came to 11 bases. CDR3 nucleotides: TGTGCCAGCAGCATTAGGAGGGGCGGGGAGCTGTTTTTT. As protein: CASSIRRGGELFF. The variable domain in full, completed from reference TRBV7-3 and TRBJ2-2, reads GAGVSQTPSNKVTEKGKYVELRCDPISGHTALYWYRQSLGQGPEFLIYFQGTGAADDSGLPNDRFFAVRPEGSVSTLKIQRTERGDSAVYLCASSIRRGGELFFGEGSRLTVL.

The chain joins TRBV7-3 to TRBJ1-1, with D tentatively TRBD1 (5 bases). Trimming left V 5 bases short and J 11 bases short, with 18 bases between. This CDR3 is built from 13 residues. Germline loops: CDR1 SGHTA, CDR2 FQGTGA. CDR3 amino acids: CASSAMGGEGAFF. Here the CDR3 DNA reads TGTGCCAGCAGCGCAATGGGGGGGGAAGGGGCTTTCTTT.

The chain uses TRBV27 and TRBJ2-6; TRBD1 aligns across 11 bases. The V segment lost 5 bases and the J segment 0 bases; nucleotides outside the gene matches: 3. Germline CDR1 reads MNHEY; CDR2 reads SMNVEV (reference sequence). The CDR3 is made up of 17 amino acids. The CDR3 is CASSGTGGNSGANVLTF. The CDR3 DNA is TGTGCCAGCAGTGGGACAGGGGGGAACTCTGGGGCCAACGTCCTGACTTTC.

The chain carries TRBV28 and TRBJ2-4, with 9 bases lining up with TRBD2. Losses at the gene ends were 2 bases for V and 8 bases for J; bases not matched to a gene: 13. The CDR3 has 17 amino acids. Germline CDR1 reads MDHEN; CDR2 reads SYDVKM. CDR3 in amino acids: CASSLLAGGALGDIQYF. For the CDR3, the DNA is TGTGCCAGCAGTTTACTTGCGGGAGGGGCCCTTGGGGACATTCAGTACTTC. The full variable domain, with the rest looked up from reference TRBV28 and TRBJ2-4, is DVKVTQSSRYLVKRTGEKVFLECVQDMDHENMFWYRQDPGLGLRLIYFSYDVKMKEKGDIPEGYSVSREKKERFSLILESASTNQTSMYLCASSLLAGGALGDIQYFGAGTRLSVL.

This chain uses TRBV7-9 with TRBJ2-5, with TRBD1 matching 9 bases. V shed 1 base and J 4 bases; nucleotides not matched to a gene: 7. CDR1 and CDR2 (germline): SEHNR, FQNEAQ (reference sequence). The CDR3 sequence is 16 residues long. DNA for the CDR3: TGTGCCAGCAGCTTAGGGGGGACAGGGAGGGGAGAGACCCAGTACTTC. As protein: CASSLGGTGRGETQYF.

This clone appeared a single time. This sequence joins TRBV6-4 and TRBJ1-4; no clear D gene. CDR1 MRHNA and CDR2 SNTAGT come from the germline V gene. The CDR3 consists of 13 residues. V was shortened by 8 bases and J by 8 bases, with 15 bases between the two germline ends. CDR3 protein: CASSGRMEEKLFF. The CDR3 bases are TGTGCCAGCTCTGGGAGGATGGAAGAAAAACTGTTTTTT.

The chain uses TRBV30 and TRBJ2-3; D might be TRBD2 (6 bases). CDR1 GTSNPN and CDR2 SVGIG come from the germline V gene (reference sequence). The CDR3 is 14 amino acids. Trimming left V 5 bases short and J 2 bases short, with 14 bases between. Here the CDR3 DNA reads TGTGCCTGGGCTCAGGGACTTTACACAGATACGCAGTATTTT. This translates into CAWAQGLYTDTQYF.

The CDR3: CASIATGGSREQYF. The CDR3 DNA is TGTGCCAGCATAGCCACAGGGGGTTCTAGGGAGCAGTACTTC. The chain has TRBV2 and TRBJ2-7; 8 nucleotides align to TRBD1. CDR3 length: 14 residues. Germline values: CDR1 SNHLY, CDR2 FYNNEI. V lost 7 bases, J lost 7 bases, and 12 bases stayed unmatched.

The chain joins TRBV19 to TRBJ2-7; D is undetermined. This CDR3 spans 14 amino acids. Deletions cut 4 bases from V and 6 bases from J, with 16 bases between. The germline V gene has CDR1 LNHDA and CDR2 SQIVND (reference sequence). CDR3: CASSRASRATEQYF. The CDR3 DNA sequence: TGTGCCAGTAGTAGGGCGTCTCGAGCAACCGAGCAGTACTTC.

The chain recombines TRBV9 with TRBJ2-1; D perhaps matches TRBD1 (6 bases). Germline CDR1 reads SGDLS; CDR2 reads YYNGEE. Trimming removed 4 bases from V and 5 bases from J, with 13 bases in between. The CDR3 consists of 14 residues. The CDR3 here is CASSQETGHNEQFF. The CDR3 DNA sequence: TGTGCCAGCAGCCAAGAGACAGGTCACAATGAGCAGTTCTTC.

The rearrangement uses TRBV7-3 and TRBJ2-3; tentative D call: TRBD2 (6 bases). Germline CDR1 is SGHTA and CDR2 is FQGTGA. V lost 5 bases and J 0 bases, leaving 12 bases between the germline ends. The CDR3 sequence is 15 residues long. The CDR3, as DNA: TGTGCCAGCAGCATTAGTGGGACTAGCACAGATACGCAGTATTTT. Translation: CASSISGTSTDTQYF.

The chain joins TRBV19 to TRBJ2-3, with 7 bases identical to TRBD1. J gave up 11 bases and V 2 bases, and 10 bases lay outside the gene matches. Germline assignment: CDR1 LNHDA and CDR2 SQIVND (reference sequence). The CDR3 is 14 residues long. The CDR3 nucleotides are TGTGCCAGTAGTATATCCAGGGGGTTTGCTTGGCAGTATTTT. Amino acid sequence: CASSISRGFAWQYF.

This clone was seen just once. The V gene is TRBV11-1, the J gene TRBJ2-5; 11 nucleotides agree with TRBD1. Germline V gene lookup returns CDR1 SGHAT and CDR2 FQDESV (reference sequence). J was trimmed by 5 bases and V by 5 bases; bases with no gene match: 10. The CDR3 sequence is 16 residues long. DNA of the CDR3: TGTGCCAGCAGCACGAACGGACAGGGGGCAACGGAGACCCAGTACTTC. Translating it yields CASSTNGQGATETQYF.

The V and J genes are TRBV5-8 and TRBJ1-6; maybe TRBD1 (6 bases). Germline V gene lookup returns CDR1 SGHTS and CDR2 YDEGEE. V lost 3 bases and J lost 0, with 13 bases in between. This CDR3 spans 17 amino acids. CDR3 loop: CASSSGLDSSYNSPLHF. The CDR3 DNA reads as TGTGCCAGCAGCTCCGGTTTGGACAGCTCCTATAATTCACCCCTCCACTTT.

The chain has TRBV10-3 and TRBJ1-2; D gene ambiguous. CDR3 length equals 14 residues. The V end lost 2 bases, the J end lost 8 bases, and 15 bases lay between the germline ends. Germline CDR1 reads ENHRY; CDR2 reads SYGVKD. The DNA for the CDR3 is TGTGCCATCAGTGAGGCCGAGACGCGGAAAGGCTACACCTTC. Translated, it gives CAISEAETRKGYTF.

The chain carries TRBV2 and TRBJ1-4; D is unclear. With 5 bases removed from V and 8 bases from J, the gap between germline ends came to 15 bases. Germline V lookup: CDR1 SNHLY, CDR2 FYNNEI. The CDR3 is 14 residues long. This chain's CDR3 is CASSWTQAGEKLFF. CDR3 sequence (DNA): TGTGCCAGCAGTTGGACCCAGGCGGGCGAAAAACTGTTTTTT.

The chain links TRBV7-9 to TRBJ2-5, with 9 bases fitting TRBD1. In germline, CDR1 is SEHNR, CDR2 FQNEAQ (reference sequence). The length of the CDR3 is 14 residues. The V segment lost 5 bases and the J segment 5 bases; nucleotides outside the gene matches: 6. CDR3 amino acids: CASSTGTGWETQYF. CDR3 DNA sequence: TGTGCCAGCAGCACCGGGACAGGGTGGGAGACCCAGTACTTC.

This clone has only one observation. V usage is TRBV6-4 and J usage is TRBJ2-3; 13 positions match TRBD2. The J segment lost 4 bases and the V segment lost 0 bases, leaving 1 base of the junction unmatched. The CDR3 is 16 residues long. Germline lookup yields CDR1 MRHNA and CDR2 SNTAGT. In DNA form, the CDR3 reads TGTGCCAGCAGTGACTCCGGGACTAGCGGGGCAGATACGCAGTATTTT. This codes for CASSDSGTSGADTQYF.

As DNA, the CDR3 is TGTGCCAGCAGCTTACTGACTAGCGGGGGGCTCTCCGAGCAGTACTTC. Protein product: CASSLLTSGGLSEQYF. The chain has TRBV13 and TRBJ2-7; TRBD2 aligns across 13 bases. The germline V gene has CDR1 PRHDT and CDR2 FYEKMQ (reference sequence). The junction had 7 bases not matched to a gene; V was cut back by 2 bases and J by 6 bases. The CDR3 length is 16 residues. Based on the CDR3 plus reference TRBV13 and TRBJ2-7, the full variable domain is AAGVIQSPRHLIKEKRETATLKCYPIPRHDTVYWYQQGPGQDPQFLISFYEKMQSDKGSIPDRFSAQQFSDYHSELNMSSLELGDSALYFCASSLLTSGGLSEQYFGPGTRLTVT.

This clone has a single count. The V call is TRBV6-4, the J call TRBJ2-1, with 7 nucleotides matching TRBD1. The CDR3 is 15 amino acids. V shed 5 bases and J 4 bases; nucleotides not matched to a gene: 8. CDR1 is MRHNA and CDR2 is SNTAGT in the germline V gene. The CDR3 bases are TGTGCCAGCAGTTCACAGGGGACCCCTTACAATGAGCAGTTCTTC. Translation gives CASSSQGTPYNEQFF.

This clone has a single count. The chain joins TRBV6-5 to TRBJ2-1; 9 bases map to TRBD2. Germline loops: CDR1 MNHEY, CDR2 SVGAGI. V dropped 5 bases and J dropped 5; count of bases not matched to a gene: 7. The CDR3 consists of 15 residues. CDR3 region: CASSPRGGRDNEQFF. The CDR3 DNA follows: TGTGCCAGCAGTCCCCGGGGCGGGAGGGACAATGAGCAGTTCTTC.

This clone occurred once. The V call is TRBV18, the J call TRBJ1-2; 8 bases align to TRBD1. CDR1 and CDR2 (germline): KGHSH, LQKENI. Trimming at V came to 0 bases and at J to 5 bases, leaving 8 bases not matched to a gene. This CDR3 has 16 amino acids. CDR3 coding DNA: TGTGCCAGCTCACCACCGGCGGCAGGGGGCTTGTATGGCTACACCTTC. As protein: CASSPPAAGGLYGYTF. Full variable domain (outside the CDR3, taken from reference TRBV18 and TRBJ1-2): NAGVMQNPRHLVRRRGQEARLRCSPMKGHSHVYWYRQLPEEGLKFMVYLQKENIIDESGMPKERFSAEFPKEGPSILRIQQVVRGDSAAYFCASSPPAAGGLYGYTFGSGTRLTVV.

The rearrangement links TRBV5-4 to TRBJ2-5; the match to TRBD2 covers 7 bases. CDR3 length equals 13 residues. V shed 3 bases and J 3 bases; nucleotides not matched to a gene: 2. Germline CDR1 reads SGHNT; CDR2 reads YYREEE (reference sequence). CDR3 DNA sequence: TGTGCCAGCAGCTGGGGACTAAAAGAGACCCAGTACTTC. This translates into CASSWGLKETQYF.

The J gene is TRBJ1-2, the V gene TRBV15; perhaps TRBD1 as D (6 bases). Per germline, CDR1 LNHNV and CDR2 YYDKDF (reference sequence). Deletions cut 4 bases from V and 8 bases from J, with 14 bases between. CDR3 size: 13 residues. The CDR3 loop reads CATSNYRDSGYTF. DNA of the CDR3: TGTGCCACCAGCAATTACAGGGATAGCGGCTACACCTTC.

The J gene is TRBJ2-1, the V gene TRBV5-8, with 11 nucleotides matching TRBD2. The V segment lost 0 bases and the J segment 4 bases; nucleotides outside the gene matches: 6. This CDR3 comprises 17 residues. The germline V gene has CDR1 SGHTS and CDR2 YDEGEE. CDR3 protein: CASSLALASGGYNEQFF. DNA for the CDR3: TGTGCCAGCAGCTTGGCCTTGGCTAGCGGGGGGTACAATGAGCAGTTCTTC.

The chain uses TRBV5-5 and TRBJ1-2; tentative D call: TRBD1 (6 bases). Germline lookup yields CDR1 SGHKS and CDR2 YYEKEE (reference sequence). Trimming cost V 4 bases and J 2 bases, with 24 bases left between them. This CDR3 is built from 18 residues. CDR3 in DNA: TGTGCCAGCAGCCGATCTGTGGCGTCAGGGGCCCCGAACTATGGCTACACCTTC. This codes for CASSRSVASGAPNYGYTF.